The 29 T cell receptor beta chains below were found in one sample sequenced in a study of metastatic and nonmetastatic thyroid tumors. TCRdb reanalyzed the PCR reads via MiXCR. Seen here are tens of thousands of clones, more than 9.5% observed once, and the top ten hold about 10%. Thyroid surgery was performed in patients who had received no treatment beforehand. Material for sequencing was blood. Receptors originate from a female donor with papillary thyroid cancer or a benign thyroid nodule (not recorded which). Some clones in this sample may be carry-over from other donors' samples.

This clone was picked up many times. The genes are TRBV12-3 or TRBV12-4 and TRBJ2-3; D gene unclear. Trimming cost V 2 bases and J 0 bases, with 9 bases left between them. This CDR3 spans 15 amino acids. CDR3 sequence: CASSLNRQSTDTQYF. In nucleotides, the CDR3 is TGTGCCAGCAGTTTAAACCGACAAAGCACAGATACGCAGTATTTT.

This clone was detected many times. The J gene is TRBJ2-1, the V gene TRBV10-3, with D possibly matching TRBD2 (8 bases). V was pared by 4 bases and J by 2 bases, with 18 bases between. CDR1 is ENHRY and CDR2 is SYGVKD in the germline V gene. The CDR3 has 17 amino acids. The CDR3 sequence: CAISGSNSGTAYNEQFF. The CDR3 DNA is TGTGCCATCAGTGGGTCCAATAGCGGGACAGCCTACAATGAGCAGTTCTTC.

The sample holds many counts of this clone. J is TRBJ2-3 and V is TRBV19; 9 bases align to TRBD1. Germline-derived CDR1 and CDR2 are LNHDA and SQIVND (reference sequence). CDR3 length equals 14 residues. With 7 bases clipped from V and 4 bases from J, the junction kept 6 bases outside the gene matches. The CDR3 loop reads CASKATGGSDTQYF. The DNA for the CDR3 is TGTGCCAGTAAGGCGACAGGGGGTTCAGATACGCAGTATTTT.

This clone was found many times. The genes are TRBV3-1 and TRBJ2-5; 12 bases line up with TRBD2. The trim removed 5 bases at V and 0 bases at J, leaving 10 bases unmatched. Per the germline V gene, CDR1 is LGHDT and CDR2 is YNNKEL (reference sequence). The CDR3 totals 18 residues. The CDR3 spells CASSLRTSGISNQETQYF. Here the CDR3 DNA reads TGTGCCAGCAGCTTACGGACTAGCGGGATATCGAACCAAGAGACCCAGTACTTC.

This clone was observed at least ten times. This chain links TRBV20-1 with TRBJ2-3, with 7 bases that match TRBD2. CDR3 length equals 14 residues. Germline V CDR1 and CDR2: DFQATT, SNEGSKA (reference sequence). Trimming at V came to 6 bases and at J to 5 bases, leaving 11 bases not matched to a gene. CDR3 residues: CSARGAGAVDTQYF. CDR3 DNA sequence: TGCAGTGCCCGAGGCGCGGGAGCGGTAGATACGCAGTATTTT.

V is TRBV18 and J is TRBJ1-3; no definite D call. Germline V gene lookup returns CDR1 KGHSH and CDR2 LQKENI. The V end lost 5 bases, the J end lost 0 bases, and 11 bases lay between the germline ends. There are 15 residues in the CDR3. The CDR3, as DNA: TGTGCCAGCTCATCAATAGGGCCCTCTGGAAACACCATATATTTT. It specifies CASSSIGPSGNTIYF.

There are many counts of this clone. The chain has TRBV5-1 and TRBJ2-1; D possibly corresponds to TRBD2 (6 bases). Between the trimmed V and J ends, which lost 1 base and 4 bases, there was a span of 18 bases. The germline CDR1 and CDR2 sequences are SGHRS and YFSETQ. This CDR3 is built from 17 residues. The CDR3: CASSLNRRGGEYNEQFF. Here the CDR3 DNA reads TGCGCCAGCAGCTTGAACAGGAGAGGAGGGGAGTACAATGAGCAGTTCTTC.

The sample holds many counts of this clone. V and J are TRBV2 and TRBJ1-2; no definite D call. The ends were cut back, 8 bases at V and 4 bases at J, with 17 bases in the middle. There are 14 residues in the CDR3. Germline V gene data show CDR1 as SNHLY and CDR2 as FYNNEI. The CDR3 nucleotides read TGTGCCAGCGGGCACAGCTCAGGAGGCTATGGCTACACCTTC. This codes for CASGHSSGGYGYTF.

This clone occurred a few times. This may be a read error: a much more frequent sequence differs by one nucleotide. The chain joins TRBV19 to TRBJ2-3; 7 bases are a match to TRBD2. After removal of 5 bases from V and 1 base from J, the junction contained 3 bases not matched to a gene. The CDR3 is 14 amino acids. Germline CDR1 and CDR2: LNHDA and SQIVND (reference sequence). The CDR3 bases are TGTGCCAGTAGTGGACTAGAGGGCACAGATACGCAGTATTTT. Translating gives CASSGLEGTDTQYF.

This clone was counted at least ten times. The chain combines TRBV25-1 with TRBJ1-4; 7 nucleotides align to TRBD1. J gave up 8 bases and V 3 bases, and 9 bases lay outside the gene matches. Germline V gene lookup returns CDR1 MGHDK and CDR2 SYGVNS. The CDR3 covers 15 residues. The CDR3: CASSDGQVFGEKLFF. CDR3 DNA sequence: TGTGCCAGCAGTGACGGACAGGTTTTTGGAGAAAAACTGTTTTTT.

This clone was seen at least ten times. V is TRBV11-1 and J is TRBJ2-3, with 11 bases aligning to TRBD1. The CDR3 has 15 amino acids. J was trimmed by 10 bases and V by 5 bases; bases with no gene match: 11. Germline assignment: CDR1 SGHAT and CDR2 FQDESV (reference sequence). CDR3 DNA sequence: TGTGCCAGCAGCCCTCAGGGACAGGGGGAAGTATCGCAGTATTTT. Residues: CASSPQGQGEVSQYF.

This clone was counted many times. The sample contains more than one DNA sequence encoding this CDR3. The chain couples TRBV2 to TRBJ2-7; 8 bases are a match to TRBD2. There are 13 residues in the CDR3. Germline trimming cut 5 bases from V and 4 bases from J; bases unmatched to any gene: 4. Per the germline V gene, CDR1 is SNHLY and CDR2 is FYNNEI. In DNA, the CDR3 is TGTGCCAGCAGTCTGGCGGGAGGATACGAGCAGTACTTC. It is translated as CASSLAGGYEQYF.

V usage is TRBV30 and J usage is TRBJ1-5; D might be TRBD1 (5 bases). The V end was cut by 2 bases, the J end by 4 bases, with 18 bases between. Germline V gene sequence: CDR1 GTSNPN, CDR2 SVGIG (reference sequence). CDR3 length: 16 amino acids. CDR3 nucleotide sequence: TGTGCCTGGAGTTTCCCAACGAACGGGGGGAATCAGCCCCAGCATTTT. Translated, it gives CAWSFPTNGGNQPQHF.

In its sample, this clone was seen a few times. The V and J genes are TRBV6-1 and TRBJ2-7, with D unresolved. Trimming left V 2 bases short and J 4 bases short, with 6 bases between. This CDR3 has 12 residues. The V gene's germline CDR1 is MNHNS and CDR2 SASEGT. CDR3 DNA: TGTGCCAGCAGTGAAATGGGGTACGAGCAGTACTTC. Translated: CASSEMGYEQYF.

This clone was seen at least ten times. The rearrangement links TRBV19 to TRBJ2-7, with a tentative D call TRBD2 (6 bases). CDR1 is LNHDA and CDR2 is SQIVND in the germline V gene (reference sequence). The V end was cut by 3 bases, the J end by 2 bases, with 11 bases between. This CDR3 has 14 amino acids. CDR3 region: CASSIRGRPYEQYF. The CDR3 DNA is TGTGCCAGTAGTATCCGGGGGAGACCCTACGAGCAGTACTTC. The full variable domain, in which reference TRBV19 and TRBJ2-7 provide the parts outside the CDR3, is DGGITQSPKYLFRKEGQNVTLSCEQNLNHDAMYWYRQDPGQGLRLIYYSQIVNDFQKGDIAEGYSVSREKKESFPLTVTSAQKNPTAFYLCASSIRGRPYEQYFGPGTRLTVT.

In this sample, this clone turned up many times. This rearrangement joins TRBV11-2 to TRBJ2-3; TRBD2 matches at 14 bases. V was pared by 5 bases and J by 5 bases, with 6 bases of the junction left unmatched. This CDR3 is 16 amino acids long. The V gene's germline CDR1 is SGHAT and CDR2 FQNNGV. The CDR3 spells CASSPTSGRAGDTQYF. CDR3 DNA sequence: TGTGCCAGCAGCCCGACTAGCGGGAGGGCGGGAGATACGCAGTATTTT.

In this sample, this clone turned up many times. Here the CDR3 reads CSVEDWRQGRGNGYTF. The CDR3 nucleotides are TGCAGCGTTGAAGATTGGAGGCAGGGGAGAGGGAATGGCTACACCTTC. The chain combines TRBV29-1 with TRBJ1-2; D possibly corresponds to TRBD1 (6 bases). This CDR3 is built from 16 residues. V was shortened by 0 bases and J by 6 bases, with 20 bases between the two germline ends. CDR1 is SQVTM, CDR2 ANQGSEA, per germline.

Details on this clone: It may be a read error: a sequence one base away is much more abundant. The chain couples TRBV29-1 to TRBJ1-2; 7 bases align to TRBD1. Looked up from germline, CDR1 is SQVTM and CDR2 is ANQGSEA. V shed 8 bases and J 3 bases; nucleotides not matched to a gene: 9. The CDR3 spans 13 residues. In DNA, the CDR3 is TGCAGCTTTGGGGACAGCTTATACTATGGCTACACCTTC. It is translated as CSFGDSLYYGYTF. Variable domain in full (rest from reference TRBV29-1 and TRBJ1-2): SAVISQKPSRDICQRGTSLTIQCQVDSQVTMMFWYRQQPGQSLTLIATANQGSEATYESGFVIDKFPISRPNLTFSTLTVSNMSPEDSSIYLCSFGDSLYYGYTFGSGTRLTVV.

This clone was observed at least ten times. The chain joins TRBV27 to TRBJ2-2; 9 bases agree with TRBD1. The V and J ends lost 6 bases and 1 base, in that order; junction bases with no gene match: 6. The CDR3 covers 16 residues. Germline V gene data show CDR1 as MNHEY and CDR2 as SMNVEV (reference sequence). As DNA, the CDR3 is TGTGCCAGCAGATTACAGGGGGCGCAGAACACCGGGGAGCTGTTTTTT. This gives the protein CASRLQGAQNTGELFF.

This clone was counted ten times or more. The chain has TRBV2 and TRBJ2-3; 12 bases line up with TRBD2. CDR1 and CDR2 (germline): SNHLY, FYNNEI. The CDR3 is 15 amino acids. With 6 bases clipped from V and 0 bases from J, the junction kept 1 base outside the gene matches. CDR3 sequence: CASSLAGGSTDTQYF. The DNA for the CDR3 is TGTGCCAGCAGCCTAGCGGGAGGGAGCACAGATACGCAGTATTTT.

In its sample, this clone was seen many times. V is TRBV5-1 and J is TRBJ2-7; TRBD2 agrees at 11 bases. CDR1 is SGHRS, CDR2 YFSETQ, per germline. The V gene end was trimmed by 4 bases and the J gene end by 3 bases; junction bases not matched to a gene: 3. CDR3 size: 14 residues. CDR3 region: CASSVAGGFYEQYF. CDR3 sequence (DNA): TGCGCCAGCAGCGTAGCGGGAGGGTTCTACGAGCAGTACTTC.

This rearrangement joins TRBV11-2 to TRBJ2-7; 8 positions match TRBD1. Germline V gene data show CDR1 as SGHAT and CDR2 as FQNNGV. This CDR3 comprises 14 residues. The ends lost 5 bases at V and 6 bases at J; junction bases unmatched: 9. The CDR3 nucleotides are TGTGCCAGCAGCCTCCAGGGGACAGGCACCGAGCAGTACTTC. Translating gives CASSLQGTGTEQYF.

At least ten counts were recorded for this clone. CDR3: CASSKGGGTQYF. The DNA of the CDR3 is TGTGCCAGCAGCAAAGGAGGTGGGACCCAGTACTTC. This rearrangement joins TRBV28 to TRBJ2-5, with D possibly matching TRBD2 (5 bases). The ends were cut back, 6 bases at V and 7 bases at J, with 12 bases in the middle. CDR1 is MDHEN and CDR2 is SYDVKM in the germline V gene. The CDR3 runs 12 residues.

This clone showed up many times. The chain's CDR3 is CASSIESGHLYGYTF. DNA for the CDR3: TGTGCCAGTAGTATTGAGTCCGGACATCTATATGGCTACACCTTC. V gene TRBV19 combines with J gene TRBJ1-2; maybe TRBD1 (5 bases). Germline CDR1 and CDR2: LNHDA and SQIVND (reference sequence). The CDR3 covers 15 residues. Between the trimmed V and J ends, which lost 3 bases and 5 bases, there was a span of 16 bases.

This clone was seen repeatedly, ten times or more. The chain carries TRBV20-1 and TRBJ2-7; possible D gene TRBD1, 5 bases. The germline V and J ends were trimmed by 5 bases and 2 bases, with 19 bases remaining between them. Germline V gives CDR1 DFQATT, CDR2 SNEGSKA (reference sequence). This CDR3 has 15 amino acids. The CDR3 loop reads CSASPGQPPTYEQYF. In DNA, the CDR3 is TGCAGTGCTTCGCCAGGGCAGCCTCCCACCTACGAGCAGTACTTC.

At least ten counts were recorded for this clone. This CDR3 reads CASSTLEGVDYGYTF. In DNA form, the CDR3 reads TGTGCCAGCAGTACTTTGGAGGGGGTGGACTATGGCTACACCTTC. The rearrangement joins TRBV14 to TRBJ1-2; D is perhaps TRBD1 (6 bases). The germline V gene has CDR1 SGHDN and CDR2 FVKESK. Deletions cut 6 bases from V and 3 bases from J, with 17 bases between. The CDR3 covers 15 residues.

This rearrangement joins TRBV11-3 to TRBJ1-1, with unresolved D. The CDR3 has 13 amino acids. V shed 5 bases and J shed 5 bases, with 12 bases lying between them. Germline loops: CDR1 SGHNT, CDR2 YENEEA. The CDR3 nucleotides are TGTGCCAGCAGCGAACCATCACCGACTGAAGCTTTCTTT. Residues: CASSEPSPTEAFF.

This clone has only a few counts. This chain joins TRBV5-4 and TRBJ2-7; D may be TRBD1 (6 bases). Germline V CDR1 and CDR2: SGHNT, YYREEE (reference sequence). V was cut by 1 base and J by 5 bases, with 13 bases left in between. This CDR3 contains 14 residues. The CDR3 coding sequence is TGTGCCAGCAGCTTGCGCCAGGGGATCGACGAGCAGTACTTC. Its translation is CASSLRQGIDEQYF.

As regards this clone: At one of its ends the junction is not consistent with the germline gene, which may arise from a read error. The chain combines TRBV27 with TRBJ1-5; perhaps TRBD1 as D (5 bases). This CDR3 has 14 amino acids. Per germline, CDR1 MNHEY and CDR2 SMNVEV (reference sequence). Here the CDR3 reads CASSRGDRNQPQHF. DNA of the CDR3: TGTGCCAGCAGTCGGGGGGATAGAAATCAGCCCCAGCACTTT.